The clone carrying this T cell receptor beta chain was observed once. Ages ranged from about 18 to 89 years, with residence in more than 20 US areas. Researchers sorted participants into cohorts using their self-reported clinical history. This sample was included in a study of blood T cell repertoires in COVID-19. Study as a whole: The United States, Italy and Spain supplied acute and convalescent COVID-19 samples.

As processed by the authors: Estimated nucleated cell counts came from reference gene primer amplification. Measured with immunoSEQ multiplex PCR; TCRdb has only the in-frame clones, and not every one. The DNA was the basis for D and trimming; V, J and clone size are from that table. The repertoire holds 310,000 or so clones, with about 87% as singletons. Trimming removed 3 bases from V and 2 bases from J; junction bases left unmatched: 4. The CDR3 has 15 amino acids. CDR1 and CDR2 (germline): SGDLS, YYNGEE. The source material was PBMCs or T cells enriched from blood (not recorded which). The chain has TRBV9 and TRBJ2-3; 9 bases fit TRBD2. This receptor was identified in a woman between 18 and 29 years old who had recovered from COVID-19. The CDR3 spells CASSDIAGVTDTQYF. The CDR3 DNA is TGTGCCAGCAGCGACATAGCGGGAGTCACAGATACGCAGTATTTT.